This T cell receptor (beta chain) stems from a study of shared clonotypes between healthy human individuals. Study at large: Every donor yielded three CD4 naive, three CD4 memory, two CD8 naive and one CD8 memory plate. Regarding the study as a whole: In contrast to clonotypes shared by all four donors, non-shared clonotypes had lower generation probabilities.

In the case of this clone: Its antigen is unidentified.

Profiled with immunoSEQ multiplex PCR; TCRdb holds only in-frame clones, not every one. Among fewer than 850,000 clones, 72% were seen once, and the ten largest hold around 2%. Trimming shortened V by 5 bases and J by 3 bases, and 12 bases separated the two germline ends. The germline gives CDR1 SGHVS, CDR2 FNYEAQ. The CDR3 spans 14 residues. The V and J genes are TRBV7-6 and TRBJ2-3; D ambiguous. Sequencing was carried out using memory CD4+ T cells sorted from blood. Indicated subset: CD45RA-negative fraction. The sequence was obtained from a woman in her twenties or thirties in good health. CDR3 sequence: CASSRTGGTDTQYF. CDR3 nucleotides: TGTGCCAGCAGCCGTACTGGCGGTACAGATACGCAGTATTTT.